The rows below give T cell receptor beta chains drawn from one sample of a study of T-cell memory formation after mild COVID-19. TCRdb re-analysed the 5' RACE reads in MiXCR, keeping a single row per CDR3 protein. The table lists approximately 100,000 distinct CDR3 sequences, 11% of them singletons. The material sequenced was PBMCs or a T cell subset sorted from them (not recorded which). The source is a young man who had mild COVID-19 (a few samples of this study predate the infection). Cell type and time point are not known. Each CDR3 is given without its conserved first and last residue. Each record gives: CDR3 protein, J gene, V gene.

CDR3aa: AWSVPGGPGNTIY
j_gene: TRBJ1-3
v_gene: TRBV30

CDR3aa: ASSLYSGGTDTQY
j_gene: TRBJ2-3
v_gene: TRBV5-1

CDR3aa: SATQSPGQGFGSNQPQH
j_gene: TRBJ1-5
v_gene: TRBV20-1

CDR3aa: ASSPGLAGGQETQY
j_gene: TRBJ2-5
v_gene: TRBV7-8

CDR3aa: ASSFIAAGLLLRGYGYT
j_gene: TRBJ1-2
v_gene: TRBV28

CDR3aa: ASSLASNEQF
j_gene: TRBJ2-1
v_gene: TRBV7-9

CDR3aa: ASSFGEKLF
j_gene: TRBJ1-4
v_gene: TRBV7-8

CDR3aa: ASSLGEAGWESPLH
j_gene: TRBJ1-6
v_gene: TRBV7-9

CDR3aa: ASSKTGGPHNEQF
j_gene: TRBJ2-1
v_gene: TRBV7-9

CDR3aa: ASNPPHPGPSAEQF
j_gene: TRBJ2-1
v_gene: TRBV7-9

CDR3aa: ASSHHERLAGNIQY
j_gene: TRBJ2-4
v_gene: TRBV4-1

CDR3aa: ASRTRGDHGELF
j_gene: TRBJ2-2
v_gene: TRBV7-9

CDR3aa: ASRLSGGLNNEQF
j_gene: TRBJ2-1
v_gene: TRBV7-2

CDR3aa: ATSRDSGQGATYEQY
j_gene: TRBJ2-7
v_gene: TRBV15

CDR3aa: ASSPGLGADTQY
j_gene: TRBJ2-3
v_gene: TRBV7-3

CDR3aa: ASSVGRGGGSYNEQF
j_gene: TRBJ2-1
v_gene: TRBV9

CDR3aa: SARGRDNYNEQF
j_gene: TRBJ2-1
v_gene: TRBV20-1

CDR3aa: SARDYRGQGNTGELF
j_gene: TRBJ2-2
v_gene: TRBV20-1

CDR3aa: ASRGASDPNTGELF
j_gene: TRBJ2-2
v_gene: TRBV5-1

CDR3aa: ASSLQANEQF
j_gene: TRBJ2-1
v_gene: TRBV5-6

CDR3aa: ASSFGVSTDTQY
j_gene: TRBJ2-3
v_gene: TRBV7-2

CDR3aa: ASSRGQGQDIQY
j_gene: TRBJ2-4
v_gene: TRBV4-3

CDR3aa: ASSGREAYGYT
j_gene: TRBJ1-2
v_gene: TRBV9

CDR3aa: SVSTGAFYEQY
j_gene: TRBJ2-7
v_gene: TRBV29-1

CDR3aa: ASSLRPAWDTGELF
j_gene: TRBJ2-2
v_gene: TRBV18

CDR3aa: ASSLASGSSYNEQF
j_gene: TRBJ2-1
v_gene: TRBV28

CDR3aa: ASSQVARGGLGQF
j_gene: TRBJ2-1
v_gene: TRBV3-1

CDR3aa: ASRTGANVLT
j_gene: TRBJ2-6
v_gene: TRBV11-2

CDR3aa: ASSTTDTGELF
j_gene: TRBJ2-2
v_gene: TRBV7-3

CDR3aa: ASSLAAGTSAFETQY
j_gene: TRBJ2-5
v_gene: TRBV7-8

CDR3aa: ASSVGQGMLNEQF
j_gene: TRBJ2-1
v_gene: TRBV6-5

CDR3aa: ATSGRAPPGELF
j_gene: TRBJ2-2
v_gene: TRBV15

CDR3aa: ASSQSPSFRETQY
j_gene: TRBJ2-5
v_gene: TRBV4-3

CDR3aa: ASSVGSRGMTDTQY
j_gene: TRBJ2-3
v_gene: TRBV9

CDR3aa: SVLGVNTGELF
j_gene: TRBJ2-2
v_gene: TRBV29-1

CDR3aa: ASREAPAGTSFEDTQY
j_gene: TRBJ2-3
v_gene: TRBV5-1

CDR3aa: ASSDGGAPYNEQF
j_gene: TRBJ2-1
v_gene: TRBV2

CDR3aa: ASSVETSADTQY
j_gene: TRBJ2-3
v_gene: TRBV9

CDR3aa: AIRRTSGDTDTQY
j_gene: TRBJ2-3
v_gene: TRBV10-3

CDR3aa: ASSLLASLTGELF
j_gene: TRBJ2-2
v_gene: TRBV7-2

CDR3aa: SARVPTGNTIY
j_gene: TRBJ1-3
v_gene: TRBV20-1